This TCR beta chain was retrieved from a study of CD8+CD57+ T cells in acquired aplastic anemia. The wider study: DNA recovered from sorted CD4+ and CD8+ cells had a mean of approximately 3.2 ug.

Germline V gene lookup returns CDR1 LGHNA and CDR2 YSLEER. The CDR3 has 14 amino acids. Deletions cut 0 bases from V and 4 bases from J, with 7 bases between. Genomic DNA, the template, was used for profiling of the TCR beta VDJ and CDR3. TCRdb re-derived calls from the reads in MiXCR, one entry per CDR3 protein. The profile shows around 430,000 distinct CDR3 sequences, around a third of them singletons. All sequencing subjects had displayed CD8+CD57+ cell expansion on flow cytometry. Patients had undergone no therapy by the time their blood was sampled. This clonotype was seen at least ten times. V gene TRBV4-3 combines with J gene TRBJ1-5, with D tentatively TRBD1 (5 bases). The receptor's source is a human donor with aplastic anemia. Sequences were obtained from sorted CD4+, CD8+, or CD8+CD57+ T cells (not recorded which) from PBMCs. CDR3 sequence: CASSQDHRNQPQHF. The CDR3 DNA follows: TGCGCCAGCAGCCAAGATCACAGGAATCAGCCCCAGCATTTT.